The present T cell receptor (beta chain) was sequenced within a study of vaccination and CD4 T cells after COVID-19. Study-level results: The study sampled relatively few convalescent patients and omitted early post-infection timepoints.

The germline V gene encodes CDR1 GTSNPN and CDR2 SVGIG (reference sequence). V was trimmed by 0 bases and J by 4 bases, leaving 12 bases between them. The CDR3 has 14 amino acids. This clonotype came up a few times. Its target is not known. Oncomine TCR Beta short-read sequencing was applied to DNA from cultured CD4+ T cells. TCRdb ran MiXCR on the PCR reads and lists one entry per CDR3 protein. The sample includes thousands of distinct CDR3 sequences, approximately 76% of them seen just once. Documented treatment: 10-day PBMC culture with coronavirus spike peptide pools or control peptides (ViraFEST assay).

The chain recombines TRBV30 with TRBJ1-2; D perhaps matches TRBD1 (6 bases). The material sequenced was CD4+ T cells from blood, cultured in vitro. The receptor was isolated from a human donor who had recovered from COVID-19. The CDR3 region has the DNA TGTGCCTGGAGTGTCCGGGGGCAACCCTATGGCTACACCTTC. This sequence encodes CAWSVRGQPYGYTF.